This T cell receptor (beta chain) stems from a study of blood T cell repertoires in COVID-19. Study in general: Sites across the United States, Italy and Spain contributed samples from acute and convalescent COVID-19.

Germline CDR1 LGHDT, CDR2 YNNKEL (reference sequence). The CDR3 runs 14 residues. V lost 1 base and J lost 4; bases outside the gene matches: 2. Libraries were prepared by immunoSEQ multiplex PCR; TCRdb keeps only in-frame clonotypes and omits some of them. The table includes some 220,000 clones, approximately 80% detected once. To note about this clone: Other DNA variants within this sample encode the same CDR3.

The receptor's source is an elderly woman with active or convalescent COVID-19. The sample was peripheral blood. The chain combines TRBV3-1 (or the pseudogene TRBV3-2) with TRBJ1-1; 8 nucleotides line up with TRBD1. CDR3 region: CASSQGTGGTEAFF. For the CDR3, the DNA is TGTGCCAGCAGCCAAGGTACAGGGGGCACTGAAGCTTTCTTT.